The T cell receptor (beta chain) described here comes from a study of blood T cell repertoires in COVID-19. The CDR3 consists of 17 residues. V was shortened by 0 bases and J by 0 bases, with 12 bases between the two germline ends. Measured with immunoSEQ multiplex PCR; TCRdb has only the in-frame clones, and not every one. The sample carries under 400,000 clones, about 88% recorded once. The sequenced material came from PBMCs or T cells enriched from blood (not recorded which). The origin of this receptor is a woman aged 25 to 39 who had been exposed to COVID-19. The gene calls are TRBV23-1 and TRBJ1-5; unclear D gene. TRBV23-1 is placed among ORFs of uncertain function. CDR3 protein: CASSQSGESFSNQPQHF. CDR3 sequence (DNA): TGCGCCAGCAGTCAATCCGGGGAGAGCTTTAGCAATCAGCCCCAGCATTTT.